Listed here is a single TCR beta chain. The antigen it binds to is not known. A commercial ELISA kit detecting HCMV-specific IgG in serum was used to determine HCMV serostatus. Peripheral blood mononuclear cells were isolated from blood by Ficoll density gradient centrifugation. CDR1 and CDR2, per the germline V gene, are SGHTA and FQGTGA. Including the terminal cysteine and phenylalanine, the CDR3 comprises 13 residues. The coding DNA is unavailable. The data stem from a study of T cells expressing NK-cell markers (TCRdb year 2020). Turning to the overall study: In sorted CD3+CD56+NKG2C+, CD3+CD56+NKG2C- and CD3+CD56-NKG2C+ T-cell subsets from 7 to 9 donors, TCR beta-chain repertoires were profiled. Randomly selected healthy volunteers, three men and five women, were used as the eight sequenced donors. Among the eight sequenced donors, seven were HCMV-seropositive and one was HCMV-seronegative. Sequencing of the libraries produced 2 x 150 bp reads on Illumina HiSeq 2000/2500, MiSeq or NextSeq. Findings and caveats that apply to the study as a whole: In roughly six donors, the dominant CD3+CD56+NKG2C+ clonotypes were among the top 10 CD8+ clonotypes and accounted for about 1.0-7.5% of CD8+ T cells. Those dominant clonotypes were again the most abundant among CD3+CD56-NKG2C+ cells in four donors, at about 28.3-60.1%. It remained unclear whether the expanded NKG2C-expressing T cell clones were specific for HCMV antigens.

Sequenced using an Illumina HiSeq 2000. TCR beta cDNA libraries were prepared using 5'RACE template switching, which introduced a universal primer site and unique molecular identifiers. Priming for cDNA synthesis came from the TCR beta constant segment, and two successive PCR amplification steps followed. On the study's bioinformatics: Reads were demultiplexed and grouped by UMI with MIGEC, and clonotypes were assembled and quantified with MiTCR. To exclude erroneous sequences, any TCR cDNA sequence not supported by at least two reads was discarded. Downstream repertoire analysis used the tcR package, and clonotypes were matched across fractions by CDR3 nucleotide sequence plus V segment. VDJmatch was used to annotate antigen specificity against VDJdb, with one amino acid substitution allowed in CDR3. One entry per CDR3 protein sequence results from the TCRdb reprocessing of the reads, with DNA left out. TCRdb, not the authors, supplied the V and J calls. The record for this sample contains roughly 390,000 distinct CDR3 sequences. The ten largest clones take up roughly a tenth of the sample.

Material: blood T cells: a sorted CD56 or NKG2C T cell subset, CD4+ or CD8+ T cells, or bulk PBMC T cells (not recorded which). The origin of this receptor is a woman aged 50 to 60 in good health. Donor details come from another sample of the same person, matched by shared clones. The sequence is built from TRBV7-3 and TRBJ2-1. CDR3 reads: CASSSDWYNEQFF.